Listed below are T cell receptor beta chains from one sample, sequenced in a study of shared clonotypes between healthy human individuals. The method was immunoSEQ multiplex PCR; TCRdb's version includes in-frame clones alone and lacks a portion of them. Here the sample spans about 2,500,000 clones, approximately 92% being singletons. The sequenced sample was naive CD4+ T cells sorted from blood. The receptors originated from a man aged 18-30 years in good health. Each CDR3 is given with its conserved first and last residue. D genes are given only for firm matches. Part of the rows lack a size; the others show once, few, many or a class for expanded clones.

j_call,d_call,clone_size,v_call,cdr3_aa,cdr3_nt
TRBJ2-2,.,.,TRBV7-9,CASSLGSGVPTGELFF,TGTGCCAGCAGCTTGGGGTCGGGGGTCCCCACCGGGGAGCTGTTTTTT
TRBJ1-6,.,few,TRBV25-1,CASSEPQQGRDSPLHF,TGTGCCAGCAGTGAGCCGCAACAGGGCCGGGATTCACCCCTCCACTTT
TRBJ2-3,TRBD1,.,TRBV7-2,CASSVYRGLSTDTQYF,TGTGCCAGCAGCGTATACAGGGGCCTTAGCACAGATACGCAGTATTTT
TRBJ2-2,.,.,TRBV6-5,CAIQGGPTGELFF,TGTGCCATCCAGGGGGGTCCGACCGGGGAGCTGTTTTTT
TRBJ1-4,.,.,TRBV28,CASSLSRGNREKLFF,TGTGCCAGCAGTCTATCCAGGGGTAATAGGGAAAAACTGTTTTTT
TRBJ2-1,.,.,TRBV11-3,CASSRDFKGEQFF,TGTGCCAGCAGCCGGGACTTCAAGGGAGAGCAGTTCTTC
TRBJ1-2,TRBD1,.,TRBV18,CASSPVSDRGRQGYTF,TGTGCCAGCTCACCGGTCTCGGACAGGGGGCGTCAAGGCTACACCTTC
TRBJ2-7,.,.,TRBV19,CASSSSGALLNEQYF,TGTGCCAGTAGTTCGTCGGGAGCCCTCTTGAACGAGCAGTACTTC
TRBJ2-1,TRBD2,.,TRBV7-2,CASSLDSSGSRDEQFF,TGTGCCAGCAGCTTAGATTCAAGCGGGAGTCGGGATGAGCAGTTCTTC
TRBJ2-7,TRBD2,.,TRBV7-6,CASSRLAGASYEQYF,TGTGCCAGCAGCAGGCTAGCGGGTGCTTCCTACGAGCAGTACTTC
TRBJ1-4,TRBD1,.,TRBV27,CASSLVAGGYEKLFF,TGTGCCAGCAGTTTAGTGGCAGGGGGTTACGAAAAACTGTTTTTT